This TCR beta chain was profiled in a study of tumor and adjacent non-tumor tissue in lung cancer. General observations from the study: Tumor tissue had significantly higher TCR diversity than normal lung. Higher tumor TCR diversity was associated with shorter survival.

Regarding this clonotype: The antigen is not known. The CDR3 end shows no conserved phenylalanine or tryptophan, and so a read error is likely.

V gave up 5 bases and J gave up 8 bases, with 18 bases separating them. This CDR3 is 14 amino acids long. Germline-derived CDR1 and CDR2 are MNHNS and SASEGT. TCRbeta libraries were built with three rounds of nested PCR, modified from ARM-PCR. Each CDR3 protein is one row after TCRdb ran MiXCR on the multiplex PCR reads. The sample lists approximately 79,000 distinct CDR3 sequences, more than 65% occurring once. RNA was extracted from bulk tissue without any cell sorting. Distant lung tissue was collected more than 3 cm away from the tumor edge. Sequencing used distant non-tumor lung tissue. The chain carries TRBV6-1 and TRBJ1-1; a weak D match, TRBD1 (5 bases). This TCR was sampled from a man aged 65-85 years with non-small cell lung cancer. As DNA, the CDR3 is TGTGCCAGCAGTCTTGAGACAGTGAATACGGAAGCTTTCCTT. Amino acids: CASSLETVNTEAFL.